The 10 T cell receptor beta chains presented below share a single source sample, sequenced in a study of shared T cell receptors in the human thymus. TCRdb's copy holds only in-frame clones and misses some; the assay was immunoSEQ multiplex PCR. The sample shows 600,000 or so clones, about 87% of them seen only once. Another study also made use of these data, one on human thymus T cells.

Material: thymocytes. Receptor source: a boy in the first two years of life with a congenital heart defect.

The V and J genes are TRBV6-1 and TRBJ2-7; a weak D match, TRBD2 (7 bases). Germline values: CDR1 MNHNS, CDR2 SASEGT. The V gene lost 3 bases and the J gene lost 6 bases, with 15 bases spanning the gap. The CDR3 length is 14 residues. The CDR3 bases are TGTGCCAGCAGTGAGAGGGGGGGGCCTGGCGAGCAGTACTTC. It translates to CASSERGGPGEQYF.

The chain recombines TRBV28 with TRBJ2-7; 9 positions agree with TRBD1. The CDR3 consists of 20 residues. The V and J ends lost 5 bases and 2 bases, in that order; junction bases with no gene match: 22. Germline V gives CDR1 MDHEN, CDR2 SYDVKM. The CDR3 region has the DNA TGTGCCAGCAGTGAAAGACAGGGGGAACTACCTGAAGTAGATGCCTACGAGCAGTACTTC. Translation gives CASSERQGELPEVDAYEQYF.

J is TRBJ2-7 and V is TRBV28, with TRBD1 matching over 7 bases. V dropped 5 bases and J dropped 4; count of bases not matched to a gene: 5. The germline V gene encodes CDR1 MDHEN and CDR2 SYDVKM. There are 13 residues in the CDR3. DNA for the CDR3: TGTGCCAGCAGTCACAACAGGGGTTACGAGCAGTACTTC. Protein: CASSHNRGYEQYF.

The CDR3 nucleotides are TGCGCCAGCAGCTTTAGGAGGGACAGCTATTCCTACGAGCAGTACTTC. It specifies CASSFRRDSYSYEQYF. The chain carries TRBV5-1 and TRBJ2-7, with a tentative D call TRBD1 (7 bases). The CDR3 loop spans 16 amino acids. CDR1 SGHRS and CDR2 YFSETQ come from the germline V gene. Between the trimmed V and J ends, which lost 2 bases and 1 base, there was a span of 16 bases.

CDR3 protein: CASSQGGAIVLGAKNIQYF. DNA for the CDR3: TGTGCCAGCAGCCAAGGTGGGGCCATCGTATTAGGAGCCAAAAACATTCAGTACTTC. The chain couples TRBV14 to TRBJ2-4, with D possibly matching TRBD1 (5 bases). Per the germline V gene, CDR1 is SGHDN and CDR2 is FVKESK. This CDR3 is built from 19 residues. Between the trimmed V and J ends, which lost 1 base and 0 bases, there was a span of 19 bases.

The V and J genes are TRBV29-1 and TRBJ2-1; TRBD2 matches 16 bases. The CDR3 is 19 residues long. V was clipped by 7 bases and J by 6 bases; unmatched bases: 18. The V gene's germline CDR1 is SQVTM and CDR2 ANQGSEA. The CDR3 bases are TGCAGCGCTACAGGGACTAGCGGGAGGGGGCCGGAGAGGTGCAATGAGCAGTTCTTC. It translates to CSATGTSGRGPERCNEQFF.

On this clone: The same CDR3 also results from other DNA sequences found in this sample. This CDR3 reads CASSSPYQETQYF. Here the CDR3 DNA reads TGCGCCAGCAGCTCCCCGTACCAAGAGACCCAGTACTTC. The chain couples TRBV5-1 to TRBJ2-5, with unresolved D. Germline V gene data show CDR1 as SGHRS and CDR2 as YFSETQ. Deletions cut 3 bases from V and 0 bases from J, with 6 bases between. CDR3 length: 13 residues.

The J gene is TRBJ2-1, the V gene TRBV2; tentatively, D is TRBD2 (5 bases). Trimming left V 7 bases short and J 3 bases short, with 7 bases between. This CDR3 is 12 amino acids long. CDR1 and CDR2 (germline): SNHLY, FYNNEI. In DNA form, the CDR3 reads TGTGCCAGCACCGGGGTCTACAATGAGCAGTTCTTC. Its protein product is CASTGVYNEQFF.

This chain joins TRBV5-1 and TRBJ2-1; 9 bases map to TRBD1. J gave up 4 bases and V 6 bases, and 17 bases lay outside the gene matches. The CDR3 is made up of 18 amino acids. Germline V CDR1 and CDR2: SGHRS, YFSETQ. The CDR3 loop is CASTSGTGKSPRYNEQFF. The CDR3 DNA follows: TGCGCCAGCACCTCCGGGACAGGGAAGTCTCCCCGTTACAATGAGCAGTTCTTC.

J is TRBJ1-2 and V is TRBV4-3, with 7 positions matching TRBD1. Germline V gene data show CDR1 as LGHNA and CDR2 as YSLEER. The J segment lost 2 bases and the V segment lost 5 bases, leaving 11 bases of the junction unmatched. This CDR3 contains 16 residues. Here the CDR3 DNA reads TGCGCCAGCAGCTCCAACCAGGGACAGACCAACTATGGCTACACCTTC. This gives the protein CASSSNQGQTNYGYTF.